Sequencing of this T cell receptor beta chain was carried out in a study of blood T cells in healthy people across ages. Every participating donor contributed roughly 10 milliliters of peripheral blood through a draw. Germline V gives CDR1 MNHEY, CDR2 SMNVEV (reference sequence). This CDR3 is built from 16 residues. V gave up 5 bases and J gave up 2 bases; unmatched junction bases: 5. A second PCR of 7 to 11 cycles used a sample-barcoded 5' primer and a J-beta primer mix. TCRdb called the 5' RACE reads again in MiXCR, with one record for every CDR3 protein. The data contain a few hundred thousand distinct CDR3 sequences, roughly a quarter of them singletons. The same specimen was also included in a second study, on T cells of mothers and their children. Per that paper: Barcodes and 2-4 random nucleotides were added by M1S in the second PCR.

This receptor was identified in a boy between 2 and 10 years old in good health. This rearrangement joins TRBV27 to TRBJ2-1, with 11 bases identical to TRBD2. Sequencing was carried out using blood. CDR3 coding DNA: TGTGCCAGCAGTAAGACTAGCGGGGCAACCTACAATGAGCAGTTCTTC. Translated, it gives CASSKTSGATYNEQFF.